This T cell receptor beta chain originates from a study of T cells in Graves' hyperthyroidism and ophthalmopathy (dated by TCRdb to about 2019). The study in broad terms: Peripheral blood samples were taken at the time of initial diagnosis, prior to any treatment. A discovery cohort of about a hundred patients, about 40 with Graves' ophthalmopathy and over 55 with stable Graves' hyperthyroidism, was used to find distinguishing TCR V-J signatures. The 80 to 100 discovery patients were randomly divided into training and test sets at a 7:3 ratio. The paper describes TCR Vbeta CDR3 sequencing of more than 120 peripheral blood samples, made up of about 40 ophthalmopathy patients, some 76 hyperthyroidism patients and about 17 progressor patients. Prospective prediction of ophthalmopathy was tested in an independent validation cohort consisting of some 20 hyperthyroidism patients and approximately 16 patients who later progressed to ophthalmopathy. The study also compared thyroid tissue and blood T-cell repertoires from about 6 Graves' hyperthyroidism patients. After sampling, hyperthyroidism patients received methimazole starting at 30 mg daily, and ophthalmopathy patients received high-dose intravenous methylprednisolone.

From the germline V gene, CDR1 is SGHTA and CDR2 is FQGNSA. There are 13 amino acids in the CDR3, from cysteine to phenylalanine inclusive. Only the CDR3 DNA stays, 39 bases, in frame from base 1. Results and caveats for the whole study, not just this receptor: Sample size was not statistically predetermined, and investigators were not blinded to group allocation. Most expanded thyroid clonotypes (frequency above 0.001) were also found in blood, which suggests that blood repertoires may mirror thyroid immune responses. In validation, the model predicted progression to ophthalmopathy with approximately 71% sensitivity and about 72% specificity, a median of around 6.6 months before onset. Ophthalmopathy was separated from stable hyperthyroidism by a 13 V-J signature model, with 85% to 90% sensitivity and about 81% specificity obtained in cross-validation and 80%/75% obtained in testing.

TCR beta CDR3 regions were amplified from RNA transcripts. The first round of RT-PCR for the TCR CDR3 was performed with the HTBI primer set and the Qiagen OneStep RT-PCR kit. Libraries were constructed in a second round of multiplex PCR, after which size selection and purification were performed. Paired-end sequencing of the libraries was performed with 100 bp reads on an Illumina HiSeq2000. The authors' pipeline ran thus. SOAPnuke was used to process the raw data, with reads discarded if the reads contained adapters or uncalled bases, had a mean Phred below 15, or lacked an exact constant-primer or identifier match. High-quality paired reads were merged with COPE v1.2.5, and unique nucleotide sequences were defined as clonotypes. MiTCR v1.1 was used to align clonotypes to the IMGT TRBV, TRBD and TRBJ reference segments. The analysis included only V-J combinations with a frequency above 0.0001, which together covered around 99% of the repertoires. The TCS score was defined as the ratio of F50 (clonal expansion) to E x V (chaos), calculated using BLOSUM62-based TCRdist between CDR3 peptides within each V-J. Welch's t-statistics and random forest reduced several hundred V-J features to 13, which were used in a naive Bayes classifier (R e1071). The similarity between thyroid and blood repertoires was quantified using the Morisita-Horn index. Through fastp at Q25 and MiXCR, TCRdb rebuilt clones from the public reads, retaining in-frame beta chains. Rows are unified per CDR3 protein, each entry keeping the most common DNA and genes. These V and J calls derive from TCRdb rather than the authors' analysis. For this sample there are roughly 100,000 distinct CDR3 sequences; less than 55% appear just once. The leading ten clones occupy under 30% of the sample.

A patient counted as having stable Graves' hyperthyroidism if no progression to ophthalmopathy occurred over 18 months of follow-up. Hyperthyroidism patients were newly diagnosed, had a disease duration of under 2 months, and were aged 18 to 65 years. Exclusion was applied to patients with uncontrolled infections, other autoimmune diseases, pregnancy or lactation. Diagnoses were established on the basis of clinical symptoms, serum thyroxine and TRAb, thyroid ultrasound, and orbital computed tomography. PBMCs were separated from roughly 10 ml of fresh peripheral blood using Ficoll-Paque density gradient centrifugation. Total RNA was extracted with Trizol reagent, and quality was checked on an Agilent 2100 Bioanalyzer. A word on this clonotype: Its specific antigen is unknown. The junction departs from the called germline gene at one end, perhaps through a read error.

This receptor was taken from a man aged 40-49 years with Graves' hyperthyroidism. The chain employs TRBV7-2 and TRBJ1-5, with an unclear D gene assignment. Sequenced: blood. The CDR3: CACSFDSNQPQHF. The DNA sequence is TGTGCCTGCAGCTTCGACAGCAATCAGCCCCAGCATTTT.